The 24 T cell receptor beta chains below were found in one sample sequenced in a study of blood T cells in healthy people across ages. Primers used in a second PCR of roughly 6 to 12 cycles were a sample-barcoded 5' primer and a J-beta primer mix. Via MiXCR, TCRdb re-called the 5' RACE reads, giving one row per CDR3 protein. The sample shows 1.6 million or so distinct CDR3 sequences, around 35% of them seen only once. The sample taken for sequencing was blood. The receptor source for this set is a woman aged 25-40 years in good health.

V gene TRBV25-1 combines with J gene TRBJ2-7; 8 nucleotides agree with TRBD2. The CDR3 is 16 amino acids. CDR1 MGHDK and CDR2 SYGVNS come from the germline V gene. Trimming removed 6 bases from V and 2 bases from J; junction bases left unmatched: 12. CDR3 nucleotides: TGTGCCAGCAGCCTAACGGGAGGGCGGCTTACCTACGAGCAGTACTTC. It specifies CASSLTGGRLTYEQYF.

This rearrangement joins TRBV5-5 to TRBJ2-3; 7 nucleotides match TRBD2. The CDR3 is 16 amino acids. Looked up from germline, CDR1 is SGHKS and CDR2 is YYEKEE (reference sequence). The V segment lost 4 bases and the J segment 5 bases; nucleotides outside the gene matches: 13. CDR3 sequence reads: CASSVQLRGREDTQYF. For the CDR3, the DNA is TGTGCCAGCAGCGTTCAACTCCGGGGGAGGGAAGATACGCAGTATTTT.

This rearrangement joins TRBV20-1 to TRBJ2-5; D is perhaps TRBD2 (5 bases). This CDR3 contains 13 residues. Germline CDR1 and CDR2: DFQATT and SNEGSKA (reference sequence). V lost 3 bases, J lost 0 bases, and 8 bases lay in between. In nucleotides, the CDR3 is TGCAGTGCTAGCGGGATGTACCAAGAGACCCAGTACTTC. Amino acid sequence: CSASGMYQETQYF.

The J gene is TRBJ2-7, the V gene TRBV6-2 or TRBV6-3, with 8 bases fitting TRBD2. The J call may be faulty, since TRBJ2-5 better matches the DNA end. Looked up from germline, CDR1 is MNHEY and CDR2 is SVGEGT. The CDR3 contains 14 residues. CDR3 bases: TGTGCCAGCAGACCCGGGGGGGCATTCGGGACCCAGTACTTC. Translated, it gives CASRPGGAFGTQYF.

This clonotype was detected ten times or more. The genes are TRBV20-1 and TRBJ2-1; 8 bases are a match to TRBD2. The CDR3 loop spans 15 amino acids. In germline, CDR1 is DFQATT, CDR2 SNEGSKA (reference sequence). V shed 1 base and J 6 bases; nucleotides not matched to a gene: 8. Here the CDR3 reads CSARVTGGPGNEQFF. In nucleotides, the CDR3 is TGCAGTGCTAGAGTGACGGGAGGGCCGGGCAATGAGCAGTTCTTC.

The chain uses TRBV5-1 and TRBJ2-1; TRBD1 or TRBD2 may be the D gene (5 bases each). V was trimmed by 1 base and J by 7 bases, leaving 18 bases between them. Per germline, CDR1 SGHRS and CDR2 YFSETQ. CDR3 size: 16 residues. CDR3 nucleotide sequence: TGCGCCAGCAGCTTGAGCCGGGACCTACTTTTGAATGAGCAGTTCTTC. Translation gives CASSLSRDLLLNEQFF.

This clonotype was observed a single time. The V gene is TRBV28, the J gene TRBJ2-5; TRBD2 matches at 8 bases. With V trimmed by 4 bases and J by 11 bases, 9 bases remained unmatched. CDR1 and CDR2 (germline): MDHEN, SYDVKM. This CDR3 is built from 13 residues. CDR3: CASSSRDSGKQYF. For the CDR3, the DNA is TGTGCCAGCAGTTCAAGGGATAGCGGGAAGCAGTACTTC. The full variable domain, rest sourced from reference TRBV28 and TRBJ2-5, is DVKVTQSSRYLVKRTGEKVFLECVQDMDHENMFWYRQDPGLGLRLIYFSYDVKMKEKGDIPEGYSVSREKKERFSLILESASTNQTSMYLCASSSRDSGKQYFGPGTRLLVL.

This chain connects TRBV4-1 to TRBJ2-5, with 8 bases lining up with TRBD2. V lost 3 bases to trimming and J lost 5 bases; unmatched junction nucleotides: 8. Germline-derived CDR1 and CDR2 are MGHRA and YSYEKL. CDR3 length: 15 residues. The CDR3: CASSHGGLARETQYF. Written as DNA, the CDR3 is TGCGCCAGCAGCCATGGAGGACTAGCTCGGGAGACCCAGTACTTC.

The chain joins TRBV4-1 to TRBJ2-1; D is undetermined. The CDR3 spans 13 residues. Germline V gene data show CDR1 as MGHRA and CDR2 as YSYEKL. V was cut by 1 base and J by 11 bases, with 12 bases left in between. CDR3 DNA sequence: TGCGCCAGCAGCCAAGGGACCGCAATTCAGCAGTTCTTC. Its translation is CASSQGTAIQQFF.

This clonotype was detected only a few times. The chain combines TRBV24-1 with TRBJ1-2, with D uncertain. V was clipped by 4 bases and J by 2 bases, with 13 bases between them. CDR1 is KGHDR and CDR2 is SFDVKD in the germline V gene. This CDR3 is 15 amino acids long. Written as DNA, the CDR3 is TGTGCCACCAGTGAGGGAACGGACGGGAACTATGGCTACACCTTC. Translation: CATSEGTDGNYGYTF.

The J gene is TRBJ2-7, the V gene TRBV7-2; 7 bases are a match to TRBD2. Trimming took 2 bases from V and 3 from J; bases not matched to a gene: 4. The V gene's germline CDR1 is SGHTA and CDR2 FQGNSA. The CDR3 extends over 14 amino acids. CDR3 nucleotides: TGTGCCAGCAGCTTAACTGGGACTATCTACGAGCAGTACTTC. This sequence encodes CASSLTGTIYEQYF.

The rearrangement joins TRBV30 to TRBJ2-7; no definite D call. Between the trimmed V and J ends, which lost 1 base and 5 bases, there was a span of 15 bases. Germline V gene lookup returns CDR1 GTSNPN and CDR2 SVGIG (reference sequence). This CDR3 has 14 residues. CDR3 in amino acids: CAWSESSDRDEQYF. DNA of the CDR3: TGTGCCTGGAGTGAATCGAGCGATCGCGACGAGCAGTACTTC.

The chain couples TRBV7-2 to TRBJ2-7; possibly TRBD2 for D (5 bases). The CDR3 contains 13 residues. Trimming removed 7 bases at V and 9 bases at J, with 19 bases between. Germline CDR1 is SGHTA and CDR2 is FQGNSA. The CDR3 loop reads CASTLGRRRGQYF. In DNA, the CDR3 is TGTGCCAGCACCCTCGGCAGGAGGCGCGGGCAGTACTTC. The variable domain in full, completed from reference TRBV7-2 and TRBJ2-7, reads GAGVSQSPSNKVTEKGKDVELRCDPISGHTALYWYRQSLGQGLEFLIYFQGNSAPDKSGLPSDRFSAERTGGSVSTLTIQRTQQEDSAVYLCASTLGRRRGQYFGPGTRLTVT.

The V call is TRBV7-3, the J call TRBJ2-1; no definite D call. Germline V gives CDR1 SGHTA, CDR2 FQGTGA. V was clipped by 5 bases and J by 3 bases, with 14 bases between them. CDR3 length: 15 residues. The CDR3 bases are TGTGCCAGCAGCGAAGGACCGTCAGACTACAATGAGCAGTTCTTC. The encoded protein is CASSEGPSDYNEQFF.

Worth noting for this clonotype: This could be a read error, since a much larger clone is one nucleotide away. The V gene is TRBV29-1, the J gene TRBJ2-1; no definite D call. The V and J ends lost 3 bases and 0 bases respectively, with 18 bases between them. The germline CDR1 and CDR2 sequences are SQVTM and ANQGSEA. The CDR3 has 17 residues. CDR3 in DNA: TGCAGCGTTGAGGGTAGCCACTCGAGCTACTCCTACAATGAGCAGTTCTTC. This translates into CSVEGSHSSYSYNEQFF.

About this clonotype: Given a much more abundant clone one base away, this may be a read error. The V and J genes are TRBV7-2 and TRBJ2-1; possibly TRBD2 for D (7 bases). This CDR3 is built from 16 residues. From germline, CDR1 is SGHTA and CDR2 FQGNSA. The V end lost 2 bases, the J end lost 6 bases, and 17 bases lay between the germline ends. CDR3 nucleotide sequence: TGTGCCAGCAGCTTATCTCGGGGGGCTGACTGCAATGAGCAGTTCTTC. Protein product: CASSLSRGADCNEQFF. Filled out from reference TRBV7-2 and TRBJ2-1, the complete variable domain reads GAGVSQSPSNKVTEKGKDVELRCDPISGHTALYWYRQSLGQGLEFLIYFQGNSAPDKSGLPSDRFSAERTGGSVSTLTIQRTQQEDSAVYLCASSLSRGADCNEQFFGPGTRLTVL.

The gene calls are TRBV7-3 and TRBJ2-1, with D perhaps matching TRBD2 (6 bases). The CDR3 consists of 16 residues. Germline CDR1 is SGHTA and CDR2 is FQGTGA. The germline V and J ends were trimmed by 1 base and 5 bases, with 15 bases remaining between them. In nucleotides, the CDR3 is TGTGCCAGCAGCTTAAACGGGAGAGGGCTCGACAATGAGCAGTTCTTC. This gives the protein CASSLNGRGLDNEQFF.

The CDR3 nucleotides read TGTGCCAGCAGTTTCGGGGAGAGGGAGACCCAGTTCTTC. Protein: CASSFGERETQFF. The V call is TRBV6-5, the J call TRBJ2-1; possibly TRBD2 for D (5 bases). The germline CDR1 and CDR2 sequences are MNHEY and SVGAGI. Between the trimmed V and J ends, which lost 4 bases and 13 bases, there was a span of 17 bases. The CDR3 is 13 amino acids.

This clonotype has a handful of counts. The chain is built from TRBV18 and TRBJ2-5; D is possibly TRBD1 (7 bases). The CDR3 extends over 15 amino acids. V was clipped by 0 bases and J by 6 bases, with 14 bases between them. CDR1 KGHSH and CDR2 LQKENI come from the germline V gene. In nucleotides, the CDR3 is TGTGCCAGCTCACCACCCGGAGGGGGCGGAAAGACCCAGTACTTC. Encoded protein: CASSPPGGGGKTQYF. The complete variable domain, with remaining parts taken from reference TRBV18 and TRBJ2-5, reads NAGVMQNPRHLVRRRGQEARLRCSPMKGHSHVYWYRQLPEEGLKFMVYLQKENIIDESGMPKERFSAEFPKEGPSILRIQQVVRGDSAAYFCASSPPGGGGKTQYFGPGTRLLVL.

Concerning this clonotype itself: Mismatch with germline at one junction end may stem from a read error. The chain links TRBV12-3 or TRBV12-4 to TRBJ2-3; 7 bases are shared with TRBD1. This CDR3 region has 14 residues. The CDR3 here is CASSLAQGTDAQYF. The CDR3 region has the DNA TGTGCCAGCAGTTTAGCGCAGGGGACAGATGCGCAGTATTTT.

This clonotype showed up many times. The chain recombines TRBV7-6 with TRBJ2-7, with D perhaps TRBD2 (5 bases). The germline gives CDR1 SGHVS, CDR2 FNYEAQ. The CDR3 totals 15 residues. Trimming cost V 1 base and J 5 bases, with 15 bases left between them. CDR3 sequence reads: CASSLGGWLRDEQYF. CDR3 nucleotide sequence: TGTGCCAGCAGCTTAGGAGGGTGGCTCCGGGACGAGCAGTACTTC.

V and J are TRBV30 and TRBJ1-5; D is uncertain. Germline V gene data show CDR1 as GTSNPN and CDR2 as SVGIG (reference sequence). Trimming pared 0 bases from V and 6 bases from J, leaving 9 bases between. The CDR3 length is 13 residues. The CDR3 coding sequence is TGTGCCTGGAGTGTAGGTCCCCCTCAGCCCCAGCATTTT. Translated: CAWSVGPPQPQHF.

This rearrangement joins TRBV27 to TRBJ2-2; 10 bases line up with TRBD2. The V segment lost 3 bases and the J segment 7 bases; nucleotides outside the gene matches: 8. Looked up from germline, CDR1 is MNHEY and CDR2 is SMNVEV (reference sequence). The CDR3 totals 16 residues. CDR3 protein: CASSFPIAGGNGELFF. The CDR3 DNA reads as TGTGCCAGCAGTTTTCCAATAGCGGGAGGTAACGGGGAGCTGTTTTTT.

V gene TRBV3-1 combines with J gene TRBJ2-1; possibly TRBD1 for D (5 bases). Germline V gives CDR1 LGHDT, CDR2 YNNKEL (reference sequence). The CDR3 is 16 amino acids. Trimming cost V 2 bases and J 4 bases, with 15 bases left between them. The CDR3, as DNA: TGTGCCAGCAGCCAAAAGGGGATCTTCCTGTACAATGAGCAGTTCTTC. Translation gives CASSQKGIFLYNEQFF.